This TCR beta chain emerged from a study of control samples from healthy donors and cancer patients. Data came from immunoSEQ multiplex PCR; TCRdb stores just in-frame clones and leaves some out. The data show fewer than 40,000 clones, approximately 95% seen once. Looked up from germline, CDR1 is SQVTM and CDR2 is ANQGSEA. The length of the CDR3 is 13 residues. V dropped 5 bases and J dropped 0 bases, with 10 bases sitting between them. The gene calls are TRBV29-1 and TRBJ2-5; a possible D gene is TRBD2 (6 bases). Material: PBMCs. The origin of this receptor is a man aged 35-49 years with colorectal cancer. CDR3 region: CSVYGDYQETQYF. Here the CDR3 DNA reads TGCAGCGTTTACGGGGACTACCAAGAGACCCAGTACTTC. The variable domain in full, with the rest retrieved from reference TRBV29-1 and TRBJ2-5, is SAVISQKPSRDICQRGTSLTIQCQVDSQVTMMFWYRQQPGQSLTLIATANQGSEATYESGFVIDKFPISRPNLTFSTLTVSNMSPEDSSIYLCSVYGDYQETQYFGPGTRLLVL.